One sample yielded the 16 T cell receptor beta chains listed below, sequenced in a study of T cells in Graves' hyperthyroidism and ophthalmopathy. Authors of the study amplified TCR beta CDR3 regions from RNA transcripts. When the TCR CDR3 underwent first-round RT-PCR, the HTBI primer set was used. MiXCR, run by TCRdb on the multiplex PCR reads, gives a single entry per CDR3 protein. The profile shows under 350,000 distinct CDR3 sequences, about 20% of them singletons. The sample taken for sequencing was blood. The source is a woman in her fifties or sixties with Graves' hyperthyroidism.

This clonotype showed up many times. V usage is TRBV5-1 and J usage is TRBJ2-1; 14 positions agree with TRBD2. The germline V gene has CDR1 SGHRS and CDR2 YFSETQ. CDR3 size: 16 residues. The V gene end was trimmed by 4 bases and the J gene end by 4 bases; junction bases not matched to a gene: 4. The DNA of the CDR3 is TGCGCCAGCAGCCCCAGGACTAGCGGGGGGTACAATGAGCAGTTCTTC. This gives the protein CASSPRTSGGYNEQFF. The full variable domain, rest sourced from reference TRBV5-1 and TRBJ2-1, is KAGVTQTPRYLIKTRGQQVTLSCSPISGHRSVSWYQQTPGQGLQFLFEYFSETQRNKGNFPGRFSGRQFSNSRSEMNVSTLELGDSALYLCASSPRTSGGYNEQFFGPGTRLTVL.

This clonotype came up many times. The chain recombines TRBV27 with TRBJ2-1; 7 bases align to TRBD2. The CDR3 loop spans 14 amino acids. Unmatched junction bases numbered 4, after V lost 2 bases and J lost 6 bases. In germline, CDR1 is MNHEY, CDR2 SMNVEV (reference sequence). The CDR3 reads CASSLGLAANEQFF. CDR3 coding DNA: TGTGCCAGCAGTTTAGGGCTAGCGGCCAATGAGCAGTTCTTC.

This clonotype was detected only a few times. The chain carries TRBV15 and TRBJ1-4, with D unclear. This CDR3 has 15 residues. The V end was cut by 5 bases, the J end by 0 bases, with 10 bases between. The germline V gene has CDR1 LNHNV and CDR2 YYDKDF (reference sequence). The CDR3 is CATSGDAATNEKLFF. CDR3 DNA sequence: TGTGCCACCAGCGGTGACGCTGCAACTAATGAAAAACTGTTTTTT.

The chain links TRBV4-1 to TRBJ2-2; TRBD1 is a possible D gene (6 bases). V lost 5 bases to trimming and J lost 0 bases, with 16 bases between them. CDR1 is MGHRA and CDR2 is YSYEKL in the germline V gene. This CDR3 has 17 residues. Written as DNA, the CDR3 is TGCGCCAGCAGCGCCGGAGCCGGGGACACGAACACCGGGGAGCTGTTTTTT. Translating gives CASSAGAGDTNTGELFF.

This clonotype showed up many times. The chain uses TRBV5-6 and TRBJ2-5; 10 bases align to TRBD2. Per the germline V gene, CDR1 is SGHDT and CDR2 is YYEEEE. The trim removed 6 bases at V and 1 base at J, leaving 6 bases unmatched. The length of the CDR3 is 15 residues. This chain's CDR3 is CASTKLAGSQETQYF. The CDR3 bases are TGTGCCAGCACCAAACTAGCGGGAAGCCAAGAGACCCAGTACTTC.

The sample holds a few counts of this clonotype. The chain has TRBV6-1 and TRBJ2-2; perhaps TRBD2 as D (5 bases). The CDR3 runs 17 residues. V was clipped by 5 bases and J by 7 bases, with 23 bases between them. Germline-derived CDR1 and CDR2 are MNHNS and SASEGT. The CDR3 reads CASSPLLDRLIGGELFF. CDR3 nucleotides: TGTGCCAGCAGTCCTCTACTAGATAGGTTAATCGGCGGGGAGCTGTTTTTT.

This rearrangement joins TRBV29-1 to TRBJ1-1; 8 bases line up with TRBD1. CDR1 is SQVTM, CDR2 ANQGSEA, per germline. V trimming: 6 bases; J trimming: 4 bases; junction bases outside the gene matches: 4. This CDR3 spans 12 amino acids. CDR3 DNA: TGCAGCGTGGGACAGGCCTTCACTGAAGCTTTCTTT. Translated, it gives CSVGQAFTEAFF.

This clonotype was seen at least ten times. The rearrangement joins TRBV3-1 to TRBJ1-2; D is unclear. The CDR3 runs to 12 residues. In germline, CDR1 is LGHDT, CDR2 YNNKEL (reference sequence). V dropped 4 bases and J dropped 8 bases, with 11 bases sitting between them. For the CDR3, the DNA is TGTGCCAGCAGCCTCGGGCCTGGGGGCTACACCTTC. This encodes CASSLGPGGYTF.

In this sample, this clonotype turned up a few times. V is TRBV25-1 and J is TRBJ1-1; the match to TRBD1 covers 9 bases. There are 15 residues in the CDR3. With 4 bases clipped from V and 2 bases from J, the junction kept 5 bases outside the gene matches. Germline lookup yields CDR1 MGHDK and CDR2 SYGVNS. The CDR3 sequence: CASSGQGGINTEAFF. The CDR3 region has the DNA TGTGCCAGCAGTGGACAGGGGGGGATCAACACTGAAGCTTTCTTT.

The V call is TRBV19, the J call TRBJ2-1; no clear D. V was cut by 4 bases and J by 2 bases, with 9 bases left in between. Germline CDR1 LNHDA, CDR2 SQIVND (reference sequence). CDR3 length: 14 amino acids. DNA of the CDR3: TGTGCCAGTAGTAGACATCTCCCCTACAATGAGCAGTTCTTC. Translating gives CASSRHLPYNEQFF.

This clonotype was recorded a few times. The chain recombines TRBV20-1 with TRBJ2-1; D not resolved. The CDR3 is 10 amino acids. The ends were cut back, 4 bases at V and 5 bases at J, with 3 bases in the middle. In germline, CDR1 is DFQATT, CDR2 SNEGSKA (reference sequence). The CDR3 DNA is TGCAGTGCTACAGACAATGAGCAGTTCTTC. Translated: CSATDNEQFF.

The chain has TRBV28 and TRBJ1-6; 10 nucleotides line up with TRBD1. The V and J ends lost 5 bases and 9 bases, in that order; junction bases with no gene match: 7. The CDR3 runs 15 residues. Germline CDR1 and CDR2: MDHEN and SYDVKM. CDR3: CASSPRTGGFSPLHF. The CDR3 nucleotides read TGTGCCAGCAGTCCGCGGACAGGGGGATTTTCACCCCTCCACTTT.

This clonotype was seen many times. This chain links TRBV7-3 with TRBJ2-3; a possible D gene is TRBD1 (5 bases). The V and J ends lost 5 bases and 2 bases respectively, with 11 bases between them. Germline assignment: CDR1 SGHTA and CDR2 FQGTGA. CDR3 length equals 14 residues. DNA for the CDR3: TGTGCCAGCAGCCCTGGGGCCTTCACAGATACGCAGTATTTT. Protein: CASSPGAFTDTQYF.

This clonotype was detected many times. J is TRBJ2-1 and V is TRBV10-1; 10 bases align to TRBD2. Germline loops: CDR1 WNHNN, CDR2 SYGVQD (reference sequence). This CDR3 has 16 amino acids. V lost 0 bases and J lost 6; bases outside the gene matches: 5. CDR3 protein: CASSESAGGPLNEQFF. In DNA, the CDR3 is TGCGCCAGCAGTGAGTCAGCGGGAGGGCCCCTCAATGAGCAGTTCTTC.

This clonotype appeared a few times. The chain employs TRBV5-1 and TRBJ2-2; D unresolved. The ends were cut back, 4 bases at V and 5 bases at J, with 6 bases in the middle. This CDR3 is 12 amino acids long. Germline-derived CDR1 and CDR2 are SGHRS and YFSETQ. In nucleotides, the CDR3 is TGCGCCAGCAGCACCCCTACCGGGGAGCTGTTTTTT. Translated, it gives CASSTPTGELFF.

This clonotype was seen many times. The genes are TRBV7-2 and TRBJ1-2; D gene unclear. The germline V and J ends were trimmed by 5 bases and 0 bases, with 10 bases remaining between them. The germline gives CDR1 SGHTA, CDR2 FQGNSA. There are 14 residues in the CDR3. The DNA for the CDR3 is TGTGCCAGCAGCCCGCCCCCACCTAACTATGGCTACACCTTC. Protein: CASSPPPPNYGYTF.